These 23 T cell receptor beta chains share one sample of origin, sequenced in a study of blood T cell repertoires in COVID-19. Generated by immunoSEQ multiplex PCR, the TCRdb table keeps only in-frame clones and is missing some. The repertoire includes about 440,000 clones, approximately 88% of them detected once, and 10% to 15% sits in the top ten. Source material: peripheral blood. Receptors originate from a woman in her fifties or sixties with COVID-19, enrolled during active disease.

This clone appeared once. The V gene is TRBV10-3, the J gene TRBJ1-6, with D possibly matching TRBD1 (6 bases). V was shortened by 2 bases and J by 9 bases, with 8 bases between the two germline ends. CDR3 length: 13 residues. The V gene's germline CDR1 is ENHRY and CDR2 SYGVKD. In DNA, the CDR3 is TGTGCCATCAGTGAGGGGGACATTTCACCCCTCCACTTT. It is translated as CAISEGDISPLHF.

The DNA of the CDR3 is TGCGCCAGCAGCCAGGCGCCGGGACTAGCGGGAAAAAACATTCAGTACTTC. This sequence encodes CASSQAPGLAGKNIQYF. The chain links TRBV4-1 to TRBJ2-4; 13 nucleotides align to TRBD2. The CDR3 is 17 residues long. V was pared by 3 bases and J by 4 bases, with 6 bases of the junction left unmatched. Germline V CDR1 and CDR2: MGHRA, YSYEKL.

The rearrangement uses TRBV4-2 and TRBJ1-2, with 7 bases matching TRBD1. CDR1 is LGHNA, CDR2 YNFKEQ, per germline. The trim removed 2 bases at V and 2 bases at J, leaving 5 bases unmatched. CDR3 length: 15 amino acids. The CDR3 spells CASSQFVGQNYGYTF. CDR3 sequence (DNA): TGTGCCAGCAGCCAATTCGTGGGACAGAACTATGGCTACACCTTC.

The chain combines TRBV6-5 with TRBJ1-1; D is perhaps TRBD1 (5 bases). Trimming cost V 5 bases and J 4 bases, with 17 bases left between them. The CDR3 runs to 15 residues. Germline CDR1 and CDR2: MNHEY and SVGAGI. The CDR3 protein is CASSHRRQPLTEAFF. As DNA, the CDR3 is TGTGCCAGCAGTCACCGTAGACAGCCACTCACTGAAGCTTTCTTT.

The chain links TRBV27 to TRBJ1-2; TRBD1 matches 8 bases. The ends lost 5 bases at V and 4 bases at J; junction bases unmatched: 6. Germline V lookup: CDR1 MNHEY, CDR2 SMNVEV (reference sequence). The CDR3 contains 14 residues. As DNA, the CDR3 is TGTGCCAGCAGTCCTGCTGACAGGGGCTATGGCTACACCTTC. It translates to CASSPADRGYGYTF.

The rearrangement links TRBV7-8 to TRBJ1-2; D uncertain. Per germline, CDR1 SGHVS and CDR2 FQNEAQ. Trimming shortened V by 5 bases and J by 3 bases, and 13 bases separated the two germline ends. CDR3 length equals 14 residues. This CDR3 reads CASSRRLEHYGYTF. CDR3 coding DNA: TGTGCCAGCAGCCGAAGACTGGAACACTATGGCTACACCTTC.

The V gene is TRBV5-6, the J gene TRBJ1-1; TRBD1 is a possible D gene (5 bases). V was clipped by 2 bases and J by 7 bases, with 21 bases between them. The V gene's germline CDR1 is SGHDT and CDR2 YYEEEE. The CDR3 covers 16 residues. DNA of the CDR3: TGTGCCAGCAGCTTTTTCTCGGGGGGTATGGTGTATGAAGCTTTCTTT. Encoded protein: CASSFFSGGMVYEAFF.

With respect to this clone: The junction and the germline gene differ at one end; a read error may be behind it. The V gene is TRBV24-1, the J gene TRBJ2-3; tentative D call: TRBD1 (6 bases). The germline gives CDR1 KGHDR, CDR2 SFDVKD. CDR3 length equals 16 residues. CDR3 in amino acids: CATSEPARGSKDTQYF. In nucleotides, the CDR3 is TGTGCCACCAGTGAGCCCGCAAGGGGGAGCAAAGATACGCAGTATTTT.

This clone occurred a few times. The rearrangement joins TRBV5-1 to TRBJ2-7, with 11 bases matching TRBD1. Germline-derived CDR1 and CDR2 are SGHRS and YFSETQ. This CDR3 has 15 amino acids. J gave up 6 bases and V 4 bases, and 9 bases lay outside the gene matches. CDR3 bases: TGCGCCAGCAGCCTTGGACAGGGGGCTATGGGCGAGCAGTACTTC. Protein: CASSLGQGAMGEQYF. Full variable domain (outside the CDR3, taken from reference TRBV5-1 and TRBJ2-7): KAGVTQTPRYLIKTRGQQVTLSCSPISGHRSVSWYQQTPGQGLQFLFEYFSETQRNKGNFPGRFSGRQFSNSRSEMNVSTLELGDSALYLCASSLGQGAMGEQYFGPGTRLTVT.

The chain is built from TRBV19 and TRBJ2-3; 7 positions match TRBD1. Germline-derived CDR1 and CDR2 are LNHDA and SQIVND (reference sequence). The length of the CDR3 is 15 residues. Germline trimming cut 10 bases from V and 0 bases from J; bases unmatched to any gene: 10. The chain's CDR3 is CANRVDRSSTDTQYF. The CDR3 nucleotides read TGTGCCAACAGGGTGGACAGGTCTAGCACAGATACGCAGTATTTT. Filled out from reference TRBV19 and TRBJ2-3, the complete variable domain reads DGGITQSPKYLFRKEGQNVTLSCEQNLNHDAMYWYRQDPGQGLRLIYYSQIVNDFQKGDIAEGYSVSREKKESFPLTVTSAQKNPTAFYLCANRVDRSSTDTQYFGPGTRLTVL.

This chain connects TRBV2 to TRBJ2-7; D might be TRBD1 (6 bases). Germline CDR1 is SNHLY and CDR2 is FYNNEI. The CDR3 runs 14 residues. Deletions cut 4 bases from V and 4 bases from J, with 14 bases between. CDR3 in amino acids: CASSAGQLSYEQYF. The CDR3 nucleotides read TGTGCCAGCAGTGCAGGACAGCTATCTTACGAGCAGTACTTC.

The chain couples TRBV9 to TRBJ2-1, with a tentative D call TRBD2 (5 bases). The CDR3 loop spans 15 amino acids. CDR1 SGDLS and CDR2 YYNGEE come from the germline V gene. Trimming stripped 4 bases from V and 0 bases from J, with 11 bases between. CDR3 protein: CASSILASSYNEQFF. CDR3 nucleotide sequence: TGTGCCAGCAGCATTCTAGCTAGCTCCTACAATGAGCAGTTCTTC.

The chain carries TRBV6-1 and TRBJ2-1; D perhaps matches TRBD1 (6 bases). The CDR3 contains 14 residues. Looked up from germline, CDR1 is MNHNS and CDR2 is SASEGT. Between the trimmed V and J ends, which lost 1 base and 7 bases, there was a span of 11 bases. In DNA form, the CDR3 reads TGTGCCAGCAGTGAAGTGACCAGGGGAAATGAGCAGTTCTTC. Translating it yields CASSEVTRGNEQFF.

The chain couples TRBV7-6 to TRBJ2-1; no reliable D call. Germline assignment: CDR1 SGHVS and CDR2 FNYEAQ. The V and J ends lost 3 bases and 2 bases respectively, with 11 bases between them. This CDR3 spans 15 amino acids. In DNA form, the CDR3 reads TGTGCCAGCAGCTTTACCGGGTCCCCCTACAATGAGCAGTTCTTC. Encoded protein: CASSFTGSPYNEQFF.

This chain uses TRBV7-8 with TRBJ2-1, with 9 bases matching TRBD2. In germline, CDR1 is SGHVS, CDR2 FQNEAQ. There are 15 residues in the CDR3. The trim removed 5 bases at V and 6 bases at J, leaving 8 bases unmatched. As DNA, the CDR3 is TGTGCCAGCAGCCAGAGCGGGACTAGCCCCAATGAGCAGTTCTTC. Protein: CASSQSGTSPNEQFF.

The V gene is TRBV29-1, the J gene TRBJ1-2, with D possibly TRBD1 on 6 matching bases. The CDR3 has 14 amino acids. The germline V and J ends were trimmed by 1 base and 0 bases, with 9 bases remaining between them. The germline gives CDR1 SQVTM, CDR2 ANQGSEA. The CDR3 bases are TGCAGCGTTGAAGGGCAGGGGCCTAACTATGGCTACACCTTC. This gives the protein CSVEGQGPNYGYTF.

The CDR3 region has the DNA TGTGCTAGTGGTTTGGTGGGGACAGGGCTGAACACTGAAGCTTTCTTT. It translates to CASGLVGTGLNTEAFF. This sequence joins TRBV12-5 and TRBJ1-1; 9 bases line up with TRBD1. The CDR3 sequence is 16 residues long. Germline V CDR1 and CDR2: LGHNT, FRNRAP. V dropped 0 bases and J dropped 0; count of bases not matched to a gene: 2.

The rearrangement joins TRBV21-1 to TRBJ1-5. TRBV21-1 is described as a pseudogene. The CDR3 totals 14 residues. DNA of the CDR3: TGTGCCAGCAGCAAACCTTTACGCGATCAGCCCCAGCATTTT. This gives the protein CASSKPLRDQPQHF.

CDR3 in amino acids: CASSERSGGYEQYF. CDR3 DNA: TGTGCCAGCAGTGAAAGGTCCGGGGGGTACGAGCAGTACTTC. The chain employs TRBV6-1 and TRBJ2-7; 7 bases agree with TRBD2. This CDR3 comprises 14 residues. The V segment lost 2 bases and the J segment 4 bases; nucleotides outside the gene matches: 5. Germline V gene sequence: CDR1 MNHNS, CDR2 SASEGT.

The rearrangement joins TRBV12-3 or TRBV12-4 to TRBJ1-1; tentative D call: TRBD1 (5 bases). CDR3 size: 12 residues. Trimming shortened V by 6 bases and J by 10 bases, and 15 bases separated the two germline ends. CDR3 DNA sequence: TGTGCCAGCAGCCGAGTGGAGGGGACAGCTTTCTTT. Protein sequence: CASSRVEGTAFF.

The gene calls are TRBV27 and TRBJ2-3; no firm D call. The germline V gene encodes CDR1 MNHEY and CDR2 SMNVEV (reference sequence). Trimming removed 6 bases at V and 3 bases at J, with 16 bases between. This CDR3 contains 15 residues. CDR3 sequence reads: CASSQTRMLTDTQYF. CDR3 DNA sequence: TGTGCCAGCAGCCAGACTCGAATGCTTACAGATACGCAGTATTTT.

The V gene is TRBV14, the J gene TRBJ1-1; D is perhaps TRBD1 (6 bases). CDR1 and CDR2 from the germline V gene are SGHDN and FVKESK. The CDR3 sequence is 18 residues long. Trimming stripped 0 bases from V and 0 bases from J, with 17 bases between. The CDR3 DNA is TGTGCCAGCAGCCAAGATGAGGGGGTGCAAATCATGAACACTGAAGCTTTCTTT. This encodes CASSQDEGVQIMNTEAFF. Full variable domain (remainder filled in from reference TRBV14 and TRBJ1-1): EAGVTQFPSHSVIEKGQTVTLRCDPISGHDNLYWYRRVMGKEIKFLLHFVKESKQDESGMPNNRFLAERTGGTYSTLKVQPAELEDSGVYFCASSQDEGVQIMNTEAFFGQGTRLTVV.

The rearrangement uses TRBV2 and TRBJ1-5; D remains unclear. V lost 4 bases and J lost 3, with 10 bases in between. In germline, CDR1 is SNHLY, CDR2 FYNNEI. The CDR3 sequence is 14 residues long. CDR3 protein: CASSVTSANQPQHF. CDR3 sequence (DNA): TGTGCCAGCAGTGTCACTAGTGCCAATCAGCCCCAGCATTTT.